This T cell receptor beta chain was identified during a study of control samples from healthy donors and cancer patients. The CDR3 contains 13 residues. V was pared by 4 bases and J by 0 bases, with 4 bases between. CDR1 MNHEY and CDR2 SVGEGT come from the germline V gene. The assay was immunoSEQ multiplex PCR, and TCRdb's table has in-frame clones only and misses some. The repertoire consists of 350,000 to 450,000 clones, with 80% to 95% occurring once and the leading ten covering around 6.4%. The rearrangement links TRBV6-2 or TRBV6-3 to TRBJ2-4; D not certain. The source of this sequence is a man aged 40-55 years with head and neck cancer. Material for sequencing was PBMCs. The CDR3 DNA sequence: TGTGCCAGCAGTTCTTTAGCCAAAAACATTCAGTACTTC. Translation: CASSSLAKNIQYF.